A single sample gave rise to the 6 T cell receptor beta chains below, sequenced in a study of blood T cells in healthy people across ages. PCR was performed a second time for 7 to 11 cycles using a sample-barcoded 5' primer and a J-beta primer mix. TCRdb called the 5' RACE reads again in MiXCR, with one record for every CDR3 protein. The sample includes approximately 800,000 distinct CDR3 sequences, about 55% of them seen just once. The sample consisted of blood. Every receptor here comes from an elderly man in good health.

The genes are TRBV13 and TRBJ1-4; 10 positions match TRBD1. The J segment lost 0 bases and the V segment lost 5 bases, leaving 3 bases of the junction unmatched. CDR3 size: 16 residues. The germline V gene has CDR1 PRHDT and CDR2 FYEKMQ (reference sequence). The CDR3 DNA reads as TGTGCCAGCAGCATGGGACAGGGGACAACTAATGAAAAACTGTTTTTT. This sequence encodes CASSMGQGTTNEKLFF.

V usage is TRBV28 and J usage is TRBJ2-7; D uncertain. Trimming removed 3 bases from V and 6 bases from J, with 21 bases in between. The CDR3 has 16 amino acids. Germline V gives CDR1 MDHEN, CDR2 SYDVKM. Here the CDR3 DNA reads TGTGCCAGCAGTTTCCCTATCGACTTATCAAATGGCGAGCAGTACTTC. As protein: CASSFPIDLSNGEQYF.

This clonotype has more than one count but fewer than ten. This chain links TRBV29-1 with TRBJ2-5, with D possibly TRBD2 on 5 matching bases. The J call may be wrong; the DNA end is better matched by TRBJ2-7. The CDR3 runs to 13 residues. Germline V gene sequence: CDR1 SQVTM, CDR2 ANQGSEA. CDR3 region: CSVERGRGNEQYF. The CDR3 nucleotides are TGCAGCGTTGAACGAGGGCGTGGAAACGAGCAGTACTTC.

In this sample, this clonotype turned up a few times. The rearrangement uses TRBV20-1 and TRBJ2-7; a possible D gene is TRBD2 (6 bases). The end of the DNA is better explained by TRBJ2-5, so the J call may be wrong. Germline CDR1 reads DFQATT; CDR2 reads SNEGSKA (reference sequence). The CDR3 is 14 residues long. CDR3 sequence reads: CSARDPGAQETQYF. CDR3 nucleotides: TGCAGTGCTAGAGATCCGGGAGCTCAAGAGACCCAGTACTTC.

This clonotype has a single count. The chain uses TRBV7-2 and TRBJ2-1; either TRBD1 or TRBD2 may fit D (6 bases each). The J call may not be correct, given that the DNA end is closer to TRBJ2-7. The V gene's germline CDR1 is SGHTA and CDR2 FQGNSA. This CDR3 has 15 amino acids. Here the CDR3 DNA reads TGTGCCAGCAGCTTAGGTGGGGGGCTCGGGAACGAGCAGTACTTC. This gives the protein CASSLGGGLGNEQYF.

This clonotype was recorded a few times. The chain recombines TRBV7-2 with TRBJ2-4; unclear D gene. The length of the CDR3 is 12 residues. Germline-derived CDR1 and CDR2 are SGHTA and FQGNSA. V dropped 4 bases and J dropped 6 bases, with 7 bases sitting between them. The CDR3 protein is CASSSSGNIQYF. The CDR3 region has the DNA TGTGCCAGCAGCTCCAGTGGAAACATTCAGTACTTC.